These 27 T cell receptor beta chains came from one sample sequenced in a study of PD-L1 blockade in urothelial cancer. Sequenced by immunoSEQ multiplex PCR; TCRdb stores in-frame clones only, minus some. The sample carries around 100,000 clones, around nine tenths recorded once. The time point was: pretreatment peripheral blood. Specimen: PBMCs, collected around atezolizumab (anti-PD-L1) treatment. The receptors shown here come from a man in his sixties with urothelial cancer.

V and J are TRBV5-1 and TRBJ1-1; 9 bases match TRBD1. After removal of 4 bases from V and 4 bases from J, the junction contained 11 bases not matched to a gene. The CDR3 runs 16 residues. Per the germline V gene, CDR1 is SGHRS and CDR2 is YFSETQ. CDR3 in amino acids: CASSQPTGGRGTEAFF. As DNA, the CDR3 is TGCGCCAGCAGCCAACCGACAGGGGGACGGGGCACTGAAGCTTTCTTT.

This clone was counted a single time. The chain carries TRBV6-5 and TRBJ1-2, with D perhaps TRBD1 (6 bases). V shed 2 bases and J shed 6 bases, with 19 bases lying between them. The CDR3 sequence is 16 residues long. Germline V gene data show CDR1 as MNHEY and CDR2 as SVGAGI. For the CDR3, the DNA is TGTGCCAGCAGTTACACCACCGGGGGGCTAAGGGATGGCTACACCTTC. This codes for CASSYTTGGLRDGYTF.

The chain couples TRBV27 to TRBJ2-1; 7 nucleotides agree with TRBD2. This CDR3 has 15 amino acids. Germline V gene data show CDR1 as MNHEY and CDR2 as SMNVEV (reference sequence). The V segment lost 8 bases and the J segment 5 bases; nucleotides outside the gene matches: 12. CDR3 amino acids: CASRLAGGLNNEQFF. The CDR3 coding sequence is TGTGCCAGCCGCTTAGCCGGGGGGTTAAACAATGAGCAGTTCTTC.

The V gene is TRBV2, the J gene TRBJ2-5; TRBD2 matches 10 bases. V lost 4 bases to trimming and J lost 5 bases; unmatched junction nucleotides: 7. The germline V gene encodes CDR1 SNHLY and CDR2 FYNNEI. This CDR3 has 15 residues. CDR3 in amino acids: CASSGLAGIQETQYF. The CDR3 DNA is TGTGCCAGCAGTGGACTAGCGGGTATCCAGGAGACCCAGTACTTC.

This clone appeared a single time. J is TRBJ2-1 and V is TRBV7-3; perhaps TRBD2 as D (6 bases). Trimming left V 5 bases short and J 2 bases short, with 19 bases between. Germline assignment: CDR1 SGHTA and CDR2 FQGTGA. This CDR3 is built from 17 residues. In DNA, the CDR3 is TGTGCCAGCAGCCCAAACACAGCGGGTATAACCTACAATGAGCAGTTCTTC. Protein: CASSPNTAGITYNEQFF.

The chain couples TRBV6-5 to TRBJ2-7; 7 nucleotides line up with TRBD2. The trim removed 4 bases at V and 4 bases at J, leaving 10 bases unmatched. The germline V gene encodes CDR1 MNHEY and CDR2 SVGAGI. The CDR3 length is 15 residues. The CDR3 DNA reads TGTGCCAGCAGTTCGATGCTCCAGGGAGGGTACGAGCAGTACTTC. Translation: CASSSMLQGGYEQYF.

The chain has TRBV9 and TRBJ1-1; TRBD1 agrees at 7 bases. This CDR3 is built from 13 residues. The germline gives CDR1 SGDLS, CDR2 YYNGEE. V was pared by 3 bases and J by 10 bases, with 9 bases of the junction left unmatched. In DNA, the CDR3 is TGTGCCAGCAGCGGACAGGGTTCGGTTCGAGCTTTCTTT. This gives the protein CASSGQGSVRAFF.

This clone was found once. The rearrangement links TRBV7-2 to TRBJ2-4; 8 bases match TRBD1. Germline V gene sequence: CDR1 SGHTA, CDR2 FQGNSA. The CDR3 consists of 14 residues. V shed 1 base, J shed 4 bases, and the junction held 0 bases outside the gene matches. CDR3 sequence reads: CASSLGQGKNIQYF. The CDR3 DNA follows: TGTGCCAGCAGCTTAGGACAGGGGAAAAACATTCAGTACTTC.

This chain joins TRBV9 and TRBJ1-4, with 7 bases matching TRBD1. V gave up 4 bases and J gave up 11 bases; unmatched junction bases: 14. CDR3 length: 15 residues. Germline CDR1 SGDLS, CDR2 YYNGEE. CDR3 bases: TGTGCCAGCAGCCCCGACCAGGGGGGTCATAGGAAACTGTTTTTT. This codes for CASSPDQGGHRKLFF.

CDR3 loop: CASSFGAGGTETQYF. The CDR3 region has the DNA TGCGCCAGCAGCTTTGGGGCAGGGGGCACAGAGACCCAGTACTTC. The genes are TRBV5-1 and TRBJ2-5; TRBD1 aligns across 8 bases. Germline V CDR1 and CDR2: SGHRS, YFSETQ. Trimming cost V 2 bases and J 4 bases; bases outside gene matches: 7. The length of the CDR3 is 15 residues.

This CDR3 is CASSQGGGTTDTQYF. The CDR3 nucleotides read TGTGCCAGCAGTCAAGGTGGCGGAACTACAGATACGCAGTATTTT. The chain carries TRBV25-1 and TRBJ2-3; no reliable D call. In germline, CDR1 is MGHDK, CDR2 SYGVNS. The CDR3 sequence is 15 residues long. V was clipped by 5 bases and J by 3 bases, with 15 bases between them.

The chain combines TRBV28 with TRBJ1-1; 9 bases align to TRBD1. The CDR3 has 14 residues. Trimming cost V 4 bases and J 1 base; bases outside gene matches: 1. Germline V gene data show CDR1 as MDHEN and CDR2 as SYDVKM. CDR3 sequence reads: CASSSGQGNTEAFF. The CDR3 DNA reads TGTGCCAGCAGTTCGGGACAGGGGAACACTGAAGCTTTCTTT. The whole variable domain, remainder taken from reference TRBV28 and TRBJ1-1, is DVKVTQSSRYLVKRTGEKVFLECVQDMDHENMFWYRQDPGLGLRLIYFSYDVKMKEKGDIPEGYSVSREKKERFSLILESASTNQTSMYLCASSSGQGNTEAFFGQGTRLTVV.

This clone came up a few times. V and J are TRBV19 and TRBJ1-4; D perhaps matches TRBD1 (6 bases). The CDR3 totals 15 residues. Trimming pared 5 bases from V and 6 bases from J, leaving 16 bases between. Per the germline V gene, CDR1 is LNHDA and CDR2 is SQIVND (reference sequence). CDR3 amino acids: CASSPRGGPDEKLFF. The CDR3 DNA reads TGTGCCAGTAGTCCCCGTGGGGGCCCCGATGAAAAACTGTTTTTT.

The chain carries TRBV7-2 and TRBJ1-1; 9 nucleotides align to TRBD1. CDR3 length equals 14 residues. Per germline, CDR1 SGHTA and CDR2 FQGNSA. Trimming at V came to 5 bases and at J to 3 bases, leaving 4 bases not matched to a gene. This CDR3 reads CASSRDRGDTEAFF. The CDR3 DNA reads as TGTGCCAGCAGCCGAGACAGGGGGGACACTGAAGCTTTCTTT.

The chain couples TRBV29-1 to TRBJ1-1; 8 bases align to TRBD1. After removal of 7 bases from V and 1 base from J, the junction contained 8 bases not matched to a gene. The CDR3 contains 14 residues. The V gene's germline CDR1 is SQVTM and CDR2 ANQGSEA. The CDR3 DNA is TGCAGCGGTGGACAGGGTTTGGGGAACACTGAAGCTTTCTTT. This codes for CSGGQGLGNTEAFF.

V and J are TRBV5-1 and TRBJ2-5, with D perhaps TRBD1 (5 bases). The CDR3 sequence is 14 residues long. Trimming shortened V by 2 bases and J by 1 base, and 9 bases separated the two germline ends. Germline CDR1 is SGHRS and CDR2 is YFSETQ. The CDR3: CASSFSQVQETQYF. In DNA form, the CDR3 reads TGCGCCAGCAGCTTTTCACAGGTCCAAGAGACCCAGTACTTC.

This sequence joins TRBV2 and TRBJ1-1; D is undetermined. The V end was cut by 6 bases, the J end by 3 bases, with 14 bases between. The germline V gene encodes CDR1 SNHLY and CDR2 FYNNEI. The length of the CDR3 is 14 residues. For the CDR3, the DNA is TGTGCCAGCAGCCAAGGAGATTGGGACACTGAAGCTTTCTTT. It specifies CASSQGDWDTEAFF.

This clone showed up just once. V gene TRBV28 combines with J gene TRBJ2-1; tentatively, D is TRBD1 (5 bases). This CDR3 spans 12 amino acids. Trimming removed 2 bases from V and 9 bases from J, with 8 bases in between. The germline V gene encodes CDR1 MDHEN and CDR2 SYDVKM. CDR3 nucleotides: TGTGCCAGCAGTTTAACAGGCGGTGAGCAGTTCTTC. Its protein product is CASSLTGGEQFF.

For this clone: This sequence may be a read error, since a much larger clone differs from it by one base. This sequence joins TRBV9 and TRBJ1-2; TRBD1 agrees at 7 bases. The CDR3 spans 13 residues. CDR1 is SGDLS and CDR2 is YYNGEE in the germline V gene. V gave up 4 bases and J gave up 6 bases; unmatched junction bases: 6. In nucleotides, the CDR3 is TGTGCCAGCAGCTTAATGACAGGGAATGGCTACACCTTC. Translation: CASSLMTGNGYTF.

This chain links TRBV5-4 with TRBJ1-2, with 9 bases identical to TRBD1. This CDR3 has 15 amino acids. From germline, CDR1 is SGHNT and CDR2 YYREEE (reference sequence). V lost 0 bases to trimming and J lost 0 bases; unmatched junction nucleotides: 0. The CDR3 bases are TGTGCCAGCAGCTTGGGACAGGGGGCTAACTATGGCTACACCTTC. Its translation is CASSLGQGANYGYTF.

This sequence joins TRBV25-1 and TRBJ2-3; D remains unclear. V was shortened by 1 base and J by 2 bases, with 10 bases between the two germline ends. CDR1 and CDR2 from the germline V gene are MGHDK and SYGVNS. CDR3 length equals 15 residues. The CDR3 nucleotides are TGTGCCAGCAGTGAATTTTACGCGCCCACAGATACGCAGTATTTT. Its protein product is CASSEFYAPTDTQYF.

The CDR3 DNA is TGTGCCAGCTCATCGAACACAGGGGTCGGCAACGAGCAGTACTTC. It encodes CASSSNTGVGNEQYF. The rearrangement uses TRBV18 and TRBJ2-7, with 7 positions matching TRBD1. This CDR3 region has 15 residues. Trimming removed 5 bases from V and 5 bases from J; junction bases left unmatched: 12. Looked up from germline, CDR1 is KGHSH and CDR2 is LQKENI.

The rearrangement uses TRBV28 and TRBJ2-1, with 9 bases identical to TRBD2. Germline CDR1 and CDR2: MDHEN and SYDVKM. CDR3 length equals 16 residues. The ends lost 5 bases at V and 0 bases at J; junction bases unmatched: 5. CDR3 region: CASSRLADGSYNEQFF. The CDR3 nucleotides read TGTGCCAGCAGTCGACTAGCGGACGGCTCCTACAATGAGCAGTTCTTC.

J is TRBJ2-2 and V is TRBV13; no clear D. Germline V gene data show CDR1 as PRHDT and CDR2 as FYEKMQ (reference sequence). The CDR3 is made up of 13 amino acids. V dropped 6 bases and J dropped 7 bases, with 12 bases sitting between them. Here the CDR3 reads CASSLSRIGELFF. In nucleotides, the CDR3 is TGTGCCAGCAGTTTATCCAGGATCGGGGAGCTGTTTTTT. Full variable domain (outside the CDR3, taken from reference TRBV13 and TRBJ2-2): AAGVIQSPRHLIKEKRETATLKCYPIPRHDTVYWYQQGPGQDPQFLISFYEKMQSDKGSIPDRFSAQQFSDYHSELNMSSLELGDSALYFCASSLSRIGELFFGEGSRLTVL.

This chain uses TRBV19 with TRBJ2-1, with D tentatively TRBD2 (6 bases). V was pared by 2 bases and J by 7 bases, with 12 bases between. CDR3 size: 14 residues. Germline V gene data show CDR1 as LNHDA and CDR2 as SQIVND (reference sequence). The CDR3 nucleotides are TGTGCCAGTAGTATACAGCGGGCTTCTAATGAGCAGTTCTTC. Translating gives CASSIQRASNEQFF.

V is TRBV11-2 and J is TRBJ1-6; the match to TRBD1 covers 7 bases. Germline lookup yields CDR1 SGHAT and CDR2 FQNNGV. J lost 9 bases, V lost 1 base, and 9 bases had no gene match. This CDR3 is 16 amino acids long. The CDR3, as DNA: TGTGCCAGCAGCTTAGTCGGGGGTCAGGGGGGTTCACCCCTCCACTTT. It encodes CASSLVGGQGGSPLHF.

V and J are TRBV2 and TRBJ2-3, with 9 bases fitting TRBD2. The CDR3 sequence is 14 residues long. Germline values: CDR1 SNHLY, CDR2 FYNNEI. J gave up 2 bases and V 8 bases, and 5 bases lay outside the gene matches. CDR3: CASAASGVTDTQYF. The DNA of the CDR3 is TGTGCCAGCGCGGCTAGCGGGGTCACAGATACGCAGTATTTT.